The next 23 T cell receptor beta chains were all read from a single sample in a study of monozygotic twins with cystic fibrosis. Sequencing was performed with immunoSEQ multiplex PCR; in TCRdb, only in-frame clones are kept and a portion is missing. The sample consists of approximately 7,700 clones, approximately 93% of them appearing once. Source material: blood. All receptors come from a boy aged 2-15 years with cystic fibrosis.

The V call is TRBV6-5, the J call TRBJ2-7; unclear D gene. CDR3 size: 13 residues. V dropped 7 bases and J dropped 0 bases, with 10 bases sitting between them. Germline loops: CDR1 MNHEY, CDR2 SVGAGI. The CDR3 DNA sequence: TGTGCCAGCACTTCACCGAGCTCCTACGAGCAGTACTTC. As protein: CASTSPSSYEQYF.

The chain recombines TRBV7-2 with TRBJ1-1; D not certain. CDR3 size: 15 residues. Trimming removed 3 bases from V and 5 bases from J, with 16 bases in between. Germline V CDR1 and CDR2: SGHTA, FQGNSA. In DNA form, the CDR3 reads TGTGCCAGCAGCTTCTGGGTTAGGGTGGAAACTGAAGCTTTCTTT. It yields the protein CASSFWVRVETEAFF.

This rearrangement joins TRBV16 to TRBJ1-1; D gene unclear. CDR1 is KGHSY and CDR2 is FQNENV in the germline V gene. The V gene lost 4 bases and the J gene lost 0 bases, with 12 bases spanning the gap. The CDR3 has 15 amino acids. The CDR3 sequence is CASSLEENMNTEAFF. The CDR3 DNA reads TGTGCCAGCAGCCTCGAGGAGAACATGAACACTGAAGCTTTCTTT.

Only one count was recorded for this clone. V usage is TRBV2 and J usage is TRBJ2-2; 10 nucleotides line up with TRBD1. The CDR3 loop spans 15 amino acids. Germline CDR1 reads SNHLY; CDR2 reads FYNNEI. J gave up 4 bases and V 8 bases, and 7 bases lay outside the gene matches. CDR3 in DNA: TGTGCCAGCTGGCGACAGGGGGCATGCACCGGGGAGCTGTTTTTT. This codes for CASWRQGACTGELFF.

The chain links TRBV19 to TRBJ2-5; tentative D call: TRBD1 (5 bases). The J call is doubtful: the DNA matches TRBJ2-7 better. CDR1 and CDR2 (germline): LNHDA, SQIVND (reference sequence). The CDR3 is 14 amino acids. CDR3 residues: CASSIQGNSYEQYF. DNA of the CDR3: TGTGCCAGTAGTATACAGGGTAACTCCTACGAGCAGTACTTC.

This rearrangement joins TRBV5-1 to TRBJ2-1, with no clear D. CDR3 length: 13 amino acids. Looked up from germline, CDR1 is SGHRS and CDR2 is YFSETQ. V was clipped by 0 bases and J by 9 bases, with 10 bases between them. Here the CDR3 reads CASSLETLGEQFF. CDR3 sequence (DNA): TGCGCCAGCAGCTTGGAGACCCTAGGTGAGCAGTTCTTC. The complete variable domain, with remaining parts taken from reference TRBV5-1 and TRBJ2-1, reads KAGVTQTPRYLIKTRGQQVTLSCSPISGHRSVSWYQQTPGQGLQFLFEYFSETQRNKGNFPGRFSGRQFSNSRSEMNVSTLELGDSALYLCASSLETLGEQFFGPGTRLTVL.

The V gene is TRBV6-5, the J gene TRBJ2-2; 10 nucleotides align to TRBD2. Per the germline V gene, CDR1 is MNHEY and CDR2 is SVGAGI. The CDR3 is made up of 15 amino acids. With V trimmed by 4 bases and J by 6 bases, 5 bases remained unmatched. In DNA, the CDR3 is TGTGCCAGCAGTTTATTAGCGGGGGGACCCGGGGAGCTGTTTTTT. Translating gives CASSLLAGGPGELFF.

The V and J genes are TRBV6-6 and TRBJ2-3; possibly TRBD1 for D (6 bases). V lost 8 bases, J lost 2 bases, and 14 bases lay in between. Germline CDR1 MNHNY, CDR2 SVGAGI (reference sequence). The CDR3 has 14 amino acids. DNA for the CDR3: TGTGCCAGCTATAGGGGGATAACCACAGATACGCAGTATTTT. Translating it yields CASYRGITTDTQYF.

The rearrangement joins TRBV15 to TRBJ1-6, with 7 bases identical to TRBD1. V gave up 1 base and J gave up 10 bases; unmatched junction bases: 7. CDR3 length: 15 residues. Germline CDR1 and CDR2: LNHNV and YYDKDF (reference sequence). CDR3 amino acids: CATSRAYDRESPLHF. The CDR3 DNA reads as TGTGCCACCAGCAGAGCTTATGACAGGGAATCACCCCTCCACTTT. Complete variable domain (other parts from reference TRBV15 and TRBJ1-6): DAMVIQNPRYQVTQFGKPVTLSCSQTLNHNVMYWYQQKSSQAPKLLFHYYDKDFNNEADTPDNFQSRRPNTSFCFLDIRSPGLGDTAMYLCATSRAYDRESPLHFGNGTRLTVT.

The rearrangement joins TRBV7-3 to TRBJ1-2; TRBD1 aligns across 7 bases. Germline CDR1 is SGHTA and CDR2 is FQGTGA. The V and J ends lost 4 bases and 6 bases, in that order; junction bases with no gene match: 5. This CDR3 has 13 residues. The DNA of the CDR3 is TGTGCCAGCAGCTCCGAGACAGGGAATGGCTACACCTTC. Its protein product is CASSSETGNGYTF.

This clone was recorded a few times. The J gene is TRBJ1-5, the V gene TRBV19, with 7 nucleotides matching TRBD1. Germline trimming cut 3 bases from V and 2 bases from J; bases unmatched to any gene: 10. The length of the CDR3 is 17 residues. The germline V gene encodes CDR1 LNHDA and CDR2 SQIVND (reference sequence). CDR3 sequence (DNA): TGTGCCAGTAGTATTGGGAGGGGGCGATGGGGCAATCAGCCCCAGCATTTT. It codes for CASSIGRGRWGNQPQHF.

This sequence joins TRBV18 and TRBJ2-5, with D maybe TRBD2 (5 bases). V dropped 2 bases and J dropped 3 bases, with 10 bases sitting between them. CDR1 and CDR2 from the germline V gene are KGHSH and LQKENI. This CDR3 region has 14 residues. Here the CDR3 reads CASSPSSGEETQYF. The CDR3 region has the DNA TGTGCCAGCTCACCAAGTTCCGGGGAAGAGACCCAGTACTTC.

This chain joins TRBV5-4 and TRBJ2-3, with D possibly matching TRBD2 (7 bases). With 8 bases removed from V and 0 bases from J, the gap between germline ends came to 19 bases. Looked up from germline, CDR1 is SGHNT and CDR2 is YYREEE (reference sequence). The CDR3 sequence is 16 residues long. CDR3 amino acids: CASNKGGRSSTDTQYF. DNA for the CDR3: TGTGCCAGTAACAAGGGGGGGCGGTCTAGCACAGATACGCAGTATTTT.

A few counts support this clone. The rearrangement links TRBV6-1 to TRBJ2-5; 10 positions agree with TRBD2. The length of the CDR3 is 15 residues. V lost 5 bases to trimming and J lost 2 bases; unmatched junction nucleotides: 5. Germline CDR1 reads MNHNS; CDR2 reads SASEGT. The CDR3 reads CASSWTSGTQETQYF. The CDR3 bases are TGTGCCAGCAGTTGGACTAGCGGAACGCAAGAGACCCAGTACTTC.

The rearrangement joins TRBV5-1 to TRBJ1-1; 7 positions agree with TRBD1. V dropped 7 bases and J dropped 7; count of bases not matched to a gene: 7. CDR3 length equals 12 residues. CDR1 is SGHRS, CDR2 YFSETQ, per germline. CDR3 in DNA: TGCGCCAGCGGAACAGGGGACTATGAAGCTTTCTTT. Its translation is CASGTGDYEAFF. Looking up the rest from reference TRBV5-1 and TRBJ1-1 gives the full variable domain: KAGVTQTPRYLIKTRGQQVTLSCSPISGHRSVSWYQQTPGQGLQFLFEYFSETQRNKGNFPGRFSGRQFSNSRSEMNVSTLELGDSALYLCASGTGDYEAFFGQGTRLTVV.

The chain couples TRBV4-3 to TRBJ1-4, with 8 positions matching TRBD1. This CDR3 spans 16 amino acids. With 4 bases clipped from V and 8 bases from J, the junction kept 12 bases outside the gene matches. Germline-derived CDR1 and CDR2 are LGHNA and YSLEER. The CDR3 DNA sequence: TGCGCCAGCAGCCCTTCCGGACAGGGACAATACGAAAAACTGTTTTTT. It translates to CASSPSGQGQYEKLFF.

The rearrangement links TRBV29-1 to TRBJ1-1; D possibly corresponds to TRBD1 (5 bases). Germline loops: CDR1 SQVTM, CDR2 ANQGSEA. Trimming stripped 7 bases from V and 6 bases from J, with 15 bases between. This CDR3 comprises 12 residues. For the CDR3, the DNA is TGCAGCGCTTCCGGACAAAAGGCTGAAGCTTTCTTT. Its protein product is CSASGQKAEAFF.

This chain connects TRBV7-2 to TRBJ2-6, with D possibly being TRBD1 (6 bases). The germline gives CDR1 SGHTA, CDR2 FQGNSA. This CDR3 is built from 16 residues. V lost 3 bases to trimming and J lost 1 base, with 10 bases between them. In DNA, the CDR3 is TGTGCCAGCAGCTTCGCAGGGGTTTCTGGGGCCAACGTCCTGACTTTC. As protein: CASSFAGVSGANVLTF.

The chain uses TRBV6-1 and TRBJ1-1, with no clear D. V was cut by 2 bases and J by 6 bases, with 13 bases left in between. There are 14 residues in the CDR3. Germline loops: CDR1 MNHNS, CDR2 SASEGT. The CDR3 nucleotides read TGTGCCAGCAGTGAACAGCCTGGGCAACCTGAAGCTTTCTTT. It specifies CASSEQPGQPEAFF.

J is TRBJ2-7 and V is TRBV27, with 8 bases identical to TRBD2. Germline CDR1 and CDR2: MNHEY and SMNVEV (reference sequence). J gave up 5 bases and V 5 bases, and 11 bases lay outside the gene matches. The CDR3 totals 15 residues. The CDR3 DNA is TGTGCCAGCAGTAGCCCTCGGGGGGGCATTAACGAGCAGTACTTC. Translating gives CASSSPRGGINEQYF.

The CDR3 DNA reads as TGTGCCAGCAGCCAAATTGGGACTAGCGGGGGGGCCGCCTACAATGAGCAGTTCTTC. Its translation is CASSQIGTSGGAAYNEQFF. V and J are TRBV4-2 and TRBJ2-1; 16 bases align to TRBD2. J gave up 2 bases and V 2 bases, and 6 bases lay outside the gene matches. The CDR3 is made up of 19 amino acids. Germline values: CDR1 LGHNA, CDR2 YNFKEQ.

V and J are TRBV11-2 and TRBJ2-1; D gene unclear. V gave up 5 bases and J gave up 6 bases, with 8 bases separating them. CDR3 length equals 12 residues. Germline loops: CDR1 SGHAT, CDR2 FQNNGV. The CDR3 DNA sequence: TGTGCCAGCAGCCGACCTACCAATGAGCAGTTCTTC. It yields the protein CASSRPTNEQFF.

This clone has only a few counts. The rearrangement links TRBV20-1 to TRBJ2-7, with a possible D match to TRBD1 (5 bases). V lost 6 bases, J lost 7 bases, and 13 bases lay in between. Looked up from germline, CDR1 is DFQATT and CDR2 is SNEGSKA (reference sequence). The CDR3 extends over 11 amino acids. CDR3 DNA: TGCAGTGCAGGCAGGGATCTGGAGCAGTACTTC. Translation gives CSAGRDLEQYF.